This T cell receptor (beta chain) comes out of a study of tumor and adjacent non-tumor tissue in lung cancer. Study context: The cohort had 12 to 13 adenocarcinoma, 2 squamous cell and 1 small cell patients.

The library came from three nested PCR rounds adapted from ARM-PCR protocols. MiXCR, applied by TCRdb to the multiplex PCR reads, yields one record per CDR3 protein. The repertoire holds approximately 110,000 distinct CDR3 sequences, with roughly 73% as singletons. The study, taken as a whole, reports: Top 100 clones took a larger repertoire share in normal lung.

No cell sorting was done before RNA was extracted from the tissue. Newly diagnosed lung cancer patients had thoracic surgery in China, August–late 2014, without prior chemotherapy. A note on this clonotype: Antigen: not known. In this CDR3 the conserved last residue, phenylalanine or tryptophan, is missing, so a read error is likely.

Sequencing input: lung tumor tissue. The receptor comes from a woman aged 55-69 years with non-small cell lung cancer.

CDR3 protein: CASSGVNEQFI. In nucleotides, the CDR3 is TGTGCCAGCAGTGGGGTAAATGAGCAGTTCATC. V usage is TRBV14 and J usage is TRBJ2-1, with D uncertain. Trimming shortened V by 6 bases and J by 7 bases, and 7 bases separated the two germline ends. The CDR3 has 11 amino acids. Germline values: CDR1 SGHDN, CDR2 FVKESK.